This TCR beta chain was observed in a study of PD-L1 blockade in urothelial cancer. Study summary: Males with urothelial cancer arising in the bladder constituted most of the 29 patients. At 3 weeks after treatment start (second dose) and again at 6 weeks, blood was analyzed. From 0 to 3 prior chemotherapy regimens had been given to the patients. General observations from the study: When pretreatment blood TCR clonality was below the median, it predicted better survival.

Between the trimmed V and J ends, which lost 0 bases and 12 bases, there was a span of 17 bases. From germline, CDR1 is MNHEY and CDR2 SMNVEV (reference sequence). The CDR3 consists of 14 residues. Turning to this clone: Its antigen is unidentified.

Time point given: pretreatment peripheral blood. Here immunoSEQ multiplex PCR was the method, and the copy in TCRdb shows in-frame clones only, minus some. Here the sample spans about 56,000 clones, less than 90% being singletons. This chain connects TRBV27 to TRBJ1-1; tentative D call: TRBD1 (6 bases). The source of this sequence is a man between 65 and 85 years old with urothelial cancer. Sequencing was performed on PBMCs, taken around atezolizumab (anti-PD-L1) treatment. The CDR3 is CASSLSIRNRASFF. CDR3 DNA sequence: TGTGCCAGCAGTTTATCTATCAGGAACAGGGCGTCTTTCTTT.